These 5 T cell receptor beta chains originate from one sample sequenced in a study of regulatory T cells in long-lasting Graves disease. Indicated time point: persistent/refractory GD, antithyroid drugs over 5 years with positive TRAb. Extracted PBMC RNA gave rise to the TCR library. Assembly of TCR beta libraries relied on iRepertoire HTBI primers together with Arm-PCR of CDR3 regions. From the multiplex PCR reads, TCRdb called clonotypes with MiXCR, one entry per CDR3 protein. Here the sample spans 500,000 to 800,000 distinct CDR3 sequences, about 30% being singletons. Sequences were derived from peripheral blood mononuclear cells (PBMCs), sampled when the disease was refractory, from a patient treated with antithyroid drugs. The receptors come from a female donor with Graves disease.

This clonotype turned up a few times. V usage is TRBV5-1 and J usage is TRBJ1-2; maybe TRBD1 (6 bases). CDR3 size: 14 residues. Per germline, CDR1 SGHRS and CDR2 YFSETQ. Trimming removed 1 base from V and 8 bases from J, with 15 bases in between. The CDR3 region is CASSLSGTRGGYTF. The DNA of the CDR3 is TGCGCCAGCAGCTTGTCGGGGACAAGAGGGGGCTACACCTTC.

This clonotype was counted between two and nine times. This sequence joins TRBV18 and TRBJ1-1; D is uncertain. Germline values: CDR1 KGHSH, CDR2 LQKENI. V was trimmed by 2 bases and J by 0 bases, leaving 10 bases between them. The CDR3 is 15 residues long. CDR3 amino acids: CASSPKRWVNTEAFF. The DNA for the CDR3 is TGTGCCAGCTCACCAAAGCGGTGGGTGAACACTGAAGCTTTCTTT. The whole variable domain, remainder taken from reference TRBV18 and TRBJ1-1, is NAGVMQNPRHLVRRRGQEARLRCSPMKGHSHVYWYRQLPEEGLKFMVYLQKENIIDESGMPKERFSAEFPKEGPSILRIQQVVRGDSAAYFCASSPKRWVNTEAFFGQGTRLTVV.

V usage is TRBV6-1 and J usage is TRBJ1-1; possible D gene TRBD1, 5 bases. The CDR3 is made up of 14 amino acids. Between the trimmed V and J ends, which lost 8 bases and 3 bases, there was a span of 16 bases. Germline V gene sequence: CDR1 MNHNS, CDR2 SASEGT. The CDR3 reads CASFPRGGYTEAFF. The CDR3 DNA sequence: TGTGCCAGCTTTCCTCGGGGGGGGTACACTGAAGCTTTCTTT.

This clonotype came up many times. The V call is TRBV15, the J call TRBJ1-6, with D uncertain. The V gene's germline CDR1 is LNHNV and CDR2 YYDKDF (reference sequence). There are 14 residues in the CDR3. Trimming cost V 6 bases and J 0 bases, with 6 bases left between them. CDR3 bases: TGTGCCACCAGGGAAAGCTCCTATAATTCACCCCTCCACTTT. Translation: CATRESSYNSPLHF.

The table lists this clonotype with a few counts. The rearrangement uses TRBV11-2 and TRBJ1-1, with 10 bases fitting TRBD1. This CDR3 is 15 amino acids long. In germline, CDR1 is SGHAT, CDR2 FQNNGV. With V trimmed by 1 base and J by 7 bases, 6 bases remained unmatched. The CDR3 protein is CASSLVVGQGNEAFF. For the CDR3, the DNA is TGTGCCAGCAGCTTAGTCGTGGGACAGGGGAATGAAGCTTTCTTT.